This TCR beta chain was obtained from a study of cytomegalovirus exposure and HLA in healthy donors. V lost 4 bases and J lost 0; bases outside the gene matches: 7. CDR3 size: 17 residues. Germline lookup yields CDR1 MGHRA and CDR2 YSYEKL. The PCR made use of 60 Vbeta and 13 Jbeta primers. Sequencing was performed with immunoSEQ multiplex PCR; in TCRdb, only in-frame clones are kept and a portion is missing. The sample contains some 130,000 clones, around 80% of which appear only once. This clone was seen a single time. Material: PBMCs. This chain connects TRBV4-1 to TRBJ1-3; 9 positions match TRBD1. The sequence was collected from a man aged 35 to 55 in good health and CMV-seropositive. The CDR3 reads CASSRTGAPSSGNTIYF. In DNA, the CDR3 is TGCGCCAGCAGCCGGACAGGGGCCCCAAGCTCTGGAAACACCATATATTTT.